Here is one TCR beta chain with its context. Measured with immunoSEQ multiplex PCR; TCRdb has only the in-frame clones, and not every one. The sample carries hundreds of thousands of clones, approximately 85% recorded once. This sample was included in a study of shared T cell receptors in the human thymus. The germline CDR1 and CDR2 sequences are SGHTA and FQGNSA. The CDR3 extends over 10 amino acids. V was shortened by 4 bases and J by 8 bases, with 5 bases between the two germline ends. The same sample was also used in a study of human thymus T cells.

The sample comprised thymocytes. The chain employs TRBV7-2 and TRBJ1-1; D is unclear. This sequence was found in a girl less than two years old with a congenital heart defect. CDR3 region: CASSSSEAFF. The CDR3 DNA reads as TGTGCCAGCAGCTCGTCCGAAGCTTTCTTT.